The text below deals with one TCR beta chain. As yet, its antigen is unknown. These data come from a study of chemoradiotherapy in HPV16-positive cancers. Study-level background: Candidate HPV-specific T-cell clones and common TCR motifs came from functional assays in a couple of HPV16-positive patients.

Trimming pared 0 bases from V and 6 bases from J, leaving 9 bases between. The CDR3 has 13 residues. CDR1 SGDLS and CDR2 YYNGEE come from the germline V gene. This table comes from immunoSEQ multiplex PCR, and its TCRdb copy is limited to in-frame clones, with some not included. Among more than 20,000 clones listed, approximately 83% were seen once. Study-level results: For HPV16-positive patients, expanding HPV-responsive T cells associated with longer recurrence-free survival. Only a couple of HPV16-positive patients supplied the functional HPV-specificity definition. During treatment, candidate HPV-specific clones and E7-related motifs expanded in tumor.

This clonotype originated in a human donor with HPV-associated anogenital cancer. The V call is TRBV9, the J call TRBJ1-1; D is perhaps TRBD1 (6 bases). The starting material was blood, obtained from a patient who underwent chemoradiotherapy. The DNA of the CDR3 is TGTGCCAGCAGCGTAGAGGGGGGTGCTGAAGCTTTCTTT. Translating it yields CASSVEGGAEAFF.